These 5 T cell receptor beta chains were all obtained from the same sample, sequenced in a study of neurological immune-mediated disorders. TCRdb fed the 5' RACE reads into MiXCR, producing one record per CDR3 protein. The data show tens of thousands of distinct CDR3 sequences, roughly 15% seen once. Time point of the sample: longitudinal time-point 1 (baseline). Specimen: PBMCs. The receptors here all came from a female donor with HTLV-1-associated myelopathy (HAM/TSP).

This clonotype was counted at least ten times. The chain couples TRBV7-9 to TRBJ2-7; perhaps TRBD2 as D (5 bases). Trimming cost V 5 bases and J 2 bases, with 13 bases left between them. Germline loops: CDR1 SEHNR, CDR2 FQNEAQ (reference sequence). This CDR3 is built from 14 residues. CDR3 residues: CASSPDRSAYEQYF. The CDR3 DNA follows: TGTGCCAGCAGCCCCGATCGTAGCGCCTACGAGCAGTACTTC.

This clonotype was seen at least ten times. V is TRBV5-1 and J is TRBJ2-7; D possibly corresponds to TRBD2 (5 bases). Germline V lookup: CDR1 SGHRS, CDR2 YFSETQ. V was clipped by 0 bases and J by 1 base, with 11 bases between them. The CDR3 spans 15 residues. CDR3 in DNA: TGCGCCAGCAGCTTGGCCTCGGGGTTTTCCTACGAGCAGTACTTC. Protein product: CASSLASGFSYEQYF.

The V call is TRBV5-1, the J call TRBJ1-2; 8 nucleotides match TRBD1. The CDR3 has 14 residues. Germline V gene sequence: CDR1 SGHRS, CDR2 YFSETQ. With 0 bases clipped from V and 7 bases from J, the junction kept 5 bases outside the gene matches. In DNA, the CDR3 is TGCGCCAGCAGCTTGGGACAGGGGTGGAGTGGCTACACCTTC. Its protein is CASSLGQGWSGYTF.

This clonotype was recorded at least ten times. The rearrangement links TRBV3-1 to TRBJ2-2; possibly TRBD1 for D (5 bases). This CDR3 spans 14 amino acids. Trimming stripped 1 base from V and 7 bases from J, with 10 bases between. Germline assignment: CDR1 LGHDT and CDR2 YNNKEL (reference sequence). The CDR3 sequence is CASSQGAGHGELFF. Here the CDR3 DNA reads TGTGCCAGCAGCCAAGGGGCAGGGCACGGGGAGCTGTTTTTT.

This clonotype was seen repeatedly, ten times or more. This chain links TRBV9 with TRBJ2-3, with 9 nucleotides matching TRBD1. The V and J ends lost 4 bases and 6 bases, in that order; junction bases with no gene match: 12. The germline gives CDR1 SGDLS, CDR2 YYNGEE. The CDR3 loop spans 16 amino acids. The CDR3 bases are TGTGCCAGCAGCCCTCGACAGGGGGGGGCTGCGGATACGCAGTATTTT. Translated: CASSPRQGGAADTQYF.